These T cell receptor beta chains were read from a single sample in a study of cytomegalovirus exposure and HLA in healthy donors. Libraries were prepared by immunoSEQ multiplex PCR; TCRdb keeps only in-frame clonotypes and omits some of them. Of fewer than 200,000 clones in the sample, approximately 80% were seen once. Specimen: PBMCs. These receptors all stem from a woman aged 18-29 years in good health and CMV-seronegative. Each CDR3 is given with its conserved first and last residue. The D gene is left open where the match is weak. Only part of the rows carry a size: once, few, many, or a class if the clone is expanded.

d_gene: -; abundance: -; v_gene: TRBV7-9; j_gene: TRBJ2-7; CDR3nt: TGTGCCAGCAGCTTAGACCTGGGGGGCTACGAGCAGTACTTC; CDR3aa: CASSLDLGGYEQYF
d_gene: -; abundance: -; v_gene: TRBV9; j_gene: TRBJ1-1; CDR3nt: TGTGCCAGCAGCGTAGATCCGGACACTGAAGCTTTCTTT; CDR3aa: CASSVDPDTEAFF
d_gene: TRBD2; abundance: -; v_gene: TRBV6-5; j_gene: TRBJ2-7; CDR3nt: TGTGCCAGCAGTCCTAGCGGGAGCTACGAGCAGTACTTC; CDR3aa: CASSPSGSYEQYF
d_gene: TRBD1; abundance: -; v_gene: TRBV6-5; j_gene: TRBJ2-5; CDR3nt: TGTGCCAGCAGGAGAGAGACAGGGTACGAAGAGACCCAGTACTTC; CDR3aa: CASRRETGYEETQYF
d_gene: TRBD1; abundance: -; v_gene: TRBV28; j_gene: TRBJ2-7; CDR3nt: TGTGCCAGCAGTTATAACCGGGTGGGACAGGCCGCCTACGAGCAGTACTTC; CDR3aa: CASSYNRVGQAAYEQYF
d_gene: -; abundance: -; v_gene: TRBV28; j_gene: TRBJ2-3; CDR3nt: TGTGCCAGCAGTATACTCACAGATACGCAGTATTTT; CDR3aa: CASSILTDTQYF
d_gene: TRBD1; abundance: -; v_gene: TRBV28; j_gene: TRBJ2-7; CDR3nt: TGTGCCAGCAGTTCCTCCGGGACAGGGGCCTCCTACGAGCAGTACTTC; CDR3aa: CASSSSGTGASYEQYF
d_gene: -; abundance: -; v_gene: TRBV5-6; j_gene: TRBJ2-2; CDR3nt: TGTGCCAGCAGCTTGGGGGGCGCTTTCGGGGAGCTGTTTTTT; CDR3aa: CASSLGGAFGELFF
d_gene: -; abundance: -; v_gene: TRBV2; j_gene: TRBJ2-3; CDR3nt: TGTGCCAGCCGAAAGACTACCCGAGATACGCAGTATTTT; CDR3aa: CASRKTTRDTQYF
d_gene: -; abundance: -; v_gene: TRBV6-6; j_gene: TRBJ1-1; CDR3nt: TGTGCCAGCGTTCCAGGGGCAGGAGACACTGAAGCTTTCTTT; CDR3aa: CASVPGAGDTEAFF
d_gene: TRBD2; abundance: -; v_gene: TRBV28; j_gene: TRBJ2-7; CDR3nt: TGTGCCAGCATTGGGACTAGCGGGTCCTACGAGCAGTACTTC; CDR3aa: CASIGTSGSYEQYF
d_gene: -; abundance: -; v_gene: TRBV5-1; j_gene: TRBJ2-2; CDR3nt: TGCGCCAGCAGCTTGGTAGGGAGAGCGAACACCGGGGAGCTGTTTTTT; CDR3aa: CASSLVGRANTGELFF
d_gene: -; abundance: -; v_gene: TRBV6-6; j_gene: TRBJ1-1; CDR3nt: TGTGCCAGCAGTCGTACAACAGGTGCGAACACTGAAGCTTTCTTT; CDR3aa: CASSRTTGANTEAFF
d_gene: TRBD2; abundance: few; v_gene: TRBV5-1; j_gene: TRBJ2-7; CDR3nt: TGCGCCAGCAGCCCCCGGGGCACTAGCGGAGCCTACGAGCAGTACTTC; CDR3aa: CASSPRGTSGAYEQYF
d_gene: TRBD1; abundance: -; v_gene: TRBV5-1; j_gene: TRBJ1-1; CDR3nt: TGCGCCAGCAGCTCCAGACAGGGGGCGAATGAAGCTTTCTTT; CDR3aa: CASSSRQGANEAFF
d_gene: TRBD1; abundance: once; v_gene: TRBV28; j_gene: TRBJ2-7; CDR3nt: TGTGCCAGCAGTTCCCCCACCGGGACAGGGTGGAACGAGCAGTACTTC; CDR3aa: CASSSPTGTGWNEQYF
d_gene: TRBD1; abundance: -; v_gene: TRBV5-1; j_gene: TRBJ1-2; CDR3nt: TGCGCCAGCAGCTTGGTCTTTACAGGGGGAGACAACTATGGCTACACCTTC; CDR3aa: CASSLVFTGGDNYGYTF
d_gene: TRBD1; abundance: -; v_gene: TRBV2; j_gene: TRBJ2-3; CDR3nt: TGTGCCAGCAGTGGAGAGGACAGGGCGCAGGTTACGCAGTATTTT; CDR3aa: CASSGEDRAQVTQYF
d_gene: -; abundance: -; v_gene: TRBV27; j_gene: TRBJ2-7; CDR3nt: TGTGCCAGCAGTTTATCGGACACCGAAATCTCCTACGAGCAGTACTTC; CDR3aa: CASSLSDTEISYEQYF
d_gene: -; abundance: -; v_gene: TRBV28; j_gene: TRBJ2-7; CDR3nt: TGTGCCAGCAGTAGGGGGGGGGACGAGCAGTACTTC; CDR3aa: CASSRGGDEQYF
d_gene: TRBD1; abundance: -; v_gene: TRBV5-1; j_gene: TRBJ2-7; CDR3nt: TGCGCCAGCAGCGCCGGGACAGGGGGTTTCTACGAGCAGTACTTC; CDR3aa: CASSAGTGGFYEQYF
d_gene: TRBD1; abundance: -; v_gene: TRBV27; j_gene: TRBJ2-7; CDR3nt: TGTGCCAGCAGTTTTAACAGGGGTAGCTCCTACGAGCAGTACTTC; CDR3aa: CASSFNRGSSYEQYF
d_gene: TRBD2; abundance: -; v_gene: TRBV27; j_gene: TRBJ2-7; CDR3nt: TGTGCCAGCTCCTCTAGCGGGATCCACGAGCAGTACTTC; CDR3aa: CASSSSGIHEQYF
d_gene: TRBD1; abundance: once; v_gene: TRBV27; j_gene: TRBJ1-6; CDR3nt: TGTGCCAGCAGTTTGGGACAGGGGGCCGGGTCACCCCTCCACTTT; CDR3aa: CASSLGQGAGSPLHF
d_gene: TRBD1; abundance: few; v_gene: TRBV4-1; j_gene: TRBJ1-3; CDR3nt: TGCGCCAGCAGCCAAGAACAGGGGGCGGCTGGAAACACCATATATTTT; CDR3aa: CASSQEQGAAGNTIYF
d_gene: -; abundance: -; v_gene: TRBV27; j_gene: TRBJ2-1; CDR3nt: TGTGCCAGCAGTTTTCGACAGTTCTCTGAGCAGTTCTTC; CDR3aa: CASSFRQFSEQFF